This is a list of T cell receptor beta chains from one sample in a study of blood T cell repertoires in COVID-19. Method: immunoSEQ multiplex PCR; TCRdb's copy keeps in-frame clones and lacks some. The profile shows approximately 290,000 clones, roughly nine tenths of them singletons. Material for sequencing was peripheral blood. These TCRs come from a woman aged 25 to 45 with COVID-19, enrolled during active disease. CDR3s include the opening cysteine and the closing phenylalanine or tryptophan. Each record gives: CDR3 length, V gene, clone size, D gene, J gene, CDR3 protein, CDR3 DNA. The D gene is left open where the match is weak. Size values are once, few and many counts, or a class for expanded clones, and some rows have none.

len: 17
v_gene: TRBV11-2
abundance: -
d_gene: -
j_gene: TRBJ2-4
CDR3aa: CASSLPRASSAKNIQYF
CDR3nt: TGTGCCAGCAGCCTCCCCAGAGCTAGCTCGGCCAAAAACATTCAGTACTTC

len: 14
v_gene: TRBV29-1
abundance: -
d_gene: -
j_gene: TRBJ1-1
CDR3aa: CSVWGGLDITEAFF
CDR3nt: TGCAGCGTTTGGGGGGGACTCGATATCACTGAAGCTTTCTTT

len: 16
v_gene: TRBV19
abundance: -
d_gene: -
j_gene: TRBJ1-2
CDR3aa: CASIYRGESPHYGYTF
CDR3nt: TGTGCCAGTATCTACCGGGGAGAGTCCCCCCACTATGGCTACACCTTC

len: 14
v_gene: TRBV7-2
abundance: -
d_gene: TRBD1
j_gene: TRBJ1-2
CDR3aa: CASSLSGQGDGYTF
CDR3nt: TGTGCCAGCAGCTTAAGTGGACAGGGGGATGGCTACACCTTC

len: 15
v_gene: TRBV11-2
abundance: -
d_gene: -
j_gene: TRBJ2-1
CDR3aa: CASTQQAVGYNEQFF
CDR3nt: TGTGCCAGCACCCAGCAAGCGGTGGGCTACAATGAGCAGTTCTTC

len: 17
v_gene: TRBV7-9
abundance: once
d_gene: TRBD2
j_gene: TRBJ2-5
CDR3aa: CASSLALTSGSEETQYF
CDR3nt: TGTGCCAGCAGCTTAGCGTTGACTAGCGGGAGTGAAGAGACCCAGTACTTC

len: 14
v_gene: TRBV5-5
abundance: -
d_gene: TRBD1
j_gene: TRBJ2-5
CDR3aa: CASSGTGGQETQYF
CDR3nt: TGTGCCAGCAGCGGGACAGGGGGTCAAGAGACCCAGTACTTC

len: 16
v_gene: TRBV7-9
abundance: -
d_gene: TRBD1
j_gene: TRBJ1-2
CDR3aa: CASSLSPGQGAFGYTF
CDR3nt: TGTGCCAGCAGCTTATCGCCCGGACAGGGGGCGTTTGGCTACACCTTC

len: 16
v_gene: TRBV9
abundance: -
d_gene: TRBD2
j_gene: TRBJ2-2
CDR3aa: CASSVRLAGAAGELFF
CDR3nt: TGTGCCAGCAGCGTAAGACTAGCGGGAGCCGCCGGGGAGCTGTTTTTT

len: 15
v_gene: TRBV7-2
abundance: -
d_gene: -
j_gene: TRBJ2-1
CDR3aa: CASSLGAIKSNEQFF
CDR3nt: TGTGCCAGCAGCTTGGGGGCAATAAAATCCAATGAGCAGTTCTTC

len: 15
v_gene: TRBV19
abundance: -
d_gene: TRBD1
j_gene: TRBJ1-5
CDR3aa: CASSWGTGVTQPQHF
CDR3nt: TGTGCCAGTAGCTGGGGAACAGGGGTCACTCAGCCCCAGCATTTT

len: 13
v_gene: TRBV2
abundance: -
d_gene: -
j_gene: TRBJ1-2
CDR3aa: CASSDARHYGYTF
CDR3nt: TGTGCCAGCAGTGATGCGCGGCACTATGGCTACACCTTC

len: 14
v_gene: TRBV19
abundance: -
d_gene: -
j_gene: TRBJ1-1
CDR3aa: CASSMRRGNTEAFF
CDR3nt: TGTGCCAGTAGTATGAGAAGGGGTAACACTGAAGCTTTCTTT

len: 14
v_gene: TRBV28
abundance: -
d_gene: -
j_gene: TRBJ2-1
CDR3aa: CASIGQLAYNEQFF
CDR3nt: TGTGCCAGCATCGGACAGCTAGCCTACAATGAGCAGTTCTTC

len: 18
v_gene: TRBV7-6
abundance: once
d_gene: TRBD2
j_gene: TRBJ2-3
CDR3aa: CASSLGVYSGRSTDTQYF
CDR3nt: TGTGCCAGCAGCTTAGGAGTATATAGCGGGAGAAGCACAGATACGCAGTATTTT

len: 17
v_gene: TRBV6-1
abundance: -
d_gene: -
j_gene: TRBJ1-3
CDR3aa: CASSEVWAGLSGNTIYF
CDR3nt: TGTGCCAGCAGTGAAGTTTGGGCAGGCCTCTCTGGAAACACCATATATTTT

len: 14
v_gene: TRBV18
abundance: -
d_gene: -
j_gene: TRBJ1-2
CDR3aa: CASSPPGTNYGYTF
CDR3nt: TGTGCCAGCTCACCGCCAGGGACTAACTATGGCTACACCTTC

len: 14
v_gene: TRBV11-3
abundance: -
d_gene: -
j_gene: TRBJ2-1
CDR3aa: CASSLDGLNNEQFF
CDR3nt: TGTGCCAGCAGCTTAGATGGACTAAACAATGAGCAGTTCTTC

len: 15
v_gene: TRBV2
abundance: once
d_gene: TRBD2
j_gene: TRBJ2-2
CDR3aa: CASSLTSGNTGELFF
CDR3nt: TGTGCCAGCAGCTTGACTAGCGGGAACACCGGGGAGCTGTTTTTT

len: 14
v_gene: TRBV15
abundance: -
d_gene: -
j_gene: TRBJ1-5
CDR3aa: CATSGGKGNQPQHF
CDR3nt: TGTGCCACCAGCGGTGGGAAGGGGAATCAGCCCCAGCATTTT

len: 16
v_gene: TRBV4-2
abundance: many
d_gene: TRBD2
j_gene: TRBJ2-7
CDR3aa: CASSQDWSSGTYEQYF
CDR3nt: TGTGCCAGCAGCCAAGATTGGTCTAGCGGCACCTACGAGCAGTACTTC

len: 14
v_gene: TRBV19
abundance: -
d_gene: -
j_gene: TRBJ1-1
CDR3aa: CATSDWQSNTEAFF
CDR3nt: TGTGCCACCTCCGACTGGCAGTCGAACACTGAAGCTTTCTTT

len: 15
v_gene: TRBV9
abundance: -
d_gene: -
j_gene: TRBJ2-2
CDR3aa: CASSVGLANTGELFF
CDR3nt: TGTGCCAGCAGCGTAGGGCTGGCGAACACCGGGGAGCTGTTTTTT

len: 15
v_gene: TRBV5-4
abundance: once
d_gene: TRBD1
j_gene: TRBJ1-6
CDR3aa: CASSSRTGDNSPLHF
CDR3nt: TGTGCCAGCAGCTCCCGGACAGGGGATAATTCACCCCTCCACTTT

len: 15
v_gene: TRBV15
abundance: -
d_gene: -
j_gene: TRBJ2-7
CDR3aa: CATSRDRAGYNEQYF
CDR3nt: TGTGCCACCAGCAGGGATCGGGCGGGATACAACGAGCAGTACTTC